Shown below are 4 T cell receptor beta chains from a single sample sequenced in a study of blood T cells in healthy people across ages. With a J-beta primer mix and a sample-barcoded 5' primer, a second PCR ran 7 to 11 cycles. TCRdb reanalysed the 5' RACE reads using MiXCR and keeps one entry per CDR3 protein. The sample includes some 850,000 distinct CDR3 sequences, under 30% of them seen just once. In addition, the sample was reused for a study of T cells of mothers and their children.

What was sequenced was blood. These receptors all stem from a boy between 10 and 17 years old in good health.

This clonotype has more than one count but fewer than ten. This chain joins TRBV7-2 and TRBJ1-3; no definite D call. The V gene lost 5 bases and the J gene lost 6 bases, with 17 bases spanning the gap. The CDR3 spans 15 residues. Germline V gene lookup returns CDR1 SGHTA and CDR2 FQGNSA. The CDR3 DNA reads as TGTGCCAGCAGCCCCGGGCCTTGGAGGAAAAACACCATATATTTT. Amino acids: CASSPGPWRKNTIYF.

The V call is TRBV5-1, the J call TRBJ2-2, with D perhaps being TRBD1 or TRBD2 (5 bases each). V was clipped by 0 bases and J by 0 bases, with 6 bases between them. Germline assignment: CDR1 SGHRS and CDR2 YFSETQ. This CDR3 contains 15 residues. This chain's CDR3 is CASSLGDANTGELFF. CDR3 sequence (DNA): TGCGCCAGCAGCTTGGGGGACGCGAACACCGGGGAGCTGTTTTTT.

This clonotype was counted between two and nine times. This may arise from a read error, as a much more abundant clone is one base away. The rearrangement joins TRBV2 to TRBJ2-5; D is unresolved. CDR1 and CDR2 from the germline V gene are SNHLY and FYNNEI. The CDR3 has 11 amino acids. The DNA for the CDR3 is TGTGCCAGCAGTGACCAACAGACCCAGTACTTC. Its protein product is CASSDQQTQYF.

The sample holds a few counts of this clonotype. The V and J genes are TRBV20-1 and TRBJ1-2, with D possibly being TRBD1 (5 bases). Trimming stripped 0 bases from V and 8 bases from J, with 13 bases between. Germline lookup yields CDR1 DFQATT and CDR2 SNEGSKA (reference sequence). The CDR3 loop spans 13 amino acids. The CDR3 DNA reads as TGCAGTGCTAGAGATCGAGGGGCCGCAGGCTACACCTTC. It encodes CSARDRGAAGYTF.